A single sample gave rise to the 18 T cell receptor beta chains below, sequenced in a study of T cells in women clearing cervical HPV infection (dated by TCRdb to the late 2010s). Library prep was done by the immunoSEQ multiplex PCR assay. The table was pulled from immuneACCESS by TCRdb, which kept in-frame rearrangements only. Such tables lose some clones; where checked, under half of the loss comes from unresolved V genes, and the rest has no known cause. The sample's records list about 39,000 clones. The biggest ten clones account for 6.4% of the sample. Sequencing was performed on blood buffy coat. The receptor source for this set is a woman aged 18 to 75 with a cervical HPV16 infection that either progressed to CIN3+ or cleared (not recorded which).

Concerning this clone: Read sequence stops 3 residues before the CDR3 end, and the germline J gene provides the missing end. This chain joins TRBV11-2 and TRBJ2-5; D remains unclear. Trimming removed 1 base from V and 7 bases from J, with 16 bases in between. Germline CDR1 SGHAT, CDR2 FQNNGV. The CDR3 loop spans 15 amino acids. The sequenced CDR3 bases are TGTGCCAGCAGCTTAGGTAACAGCCCTTCAGGGACC. Protein sequence: CASSLGNSPSGT. The entire CDR3 is CASSLGNSPSGTQYF.

Concerning this clone itself: The read terminates 3 residues ahead of where the CDR3 ends, so the germline J gene completes it. The chain has TRBV6-1 and TRBJ1-6, with no clear D. The CDR3 spans 11 residues. Germline CDR1 reads MNHNS; CDR2 reads SASEGT. The sequenced part of the CDR3 DNA is TGTGCCAGCAGTGAACCTCGGCCC. This codes for CASSEPRP. The whole CDR3 reads CASSEPRPLHF.

A note on this clone: The CDR3 extends 3 residues past the end of the read, so its final part is completed from the germline J gene. The V and J genes are TRBV19 and TRBJ1-1; 8 bases line up with TRBD1. CDR1 and CDR2 (germline): LNHDA, SQIVND (reference sequence). The CDR3 sequence is 15 residues long. Here the CDR3 reads CASSIGQGQGETAFF. The part of the CDR3 DNA that was read is TGTGCCAGTAGTATTGGACAGGGACAAGGAGAGACA.

With respect to this clone: The read ends 3 residues shy of where the CDR3 ends; the end is completed using the germline J gene. This chain uses TRBV2 with TRBJ2-1; 7 nucleotides match TRBD2. The CDR3 covers 12 residues. Germline values: CDR1 SNHLY, CDR2 FYNNEI. After removal of 6 bases from V and 7 bases from J, the junction contained 3 bases not matched to a gene. CDR3 loop: CASRGLVNEQFF. The DNA read from the CDR3 is TGTGCCAGCAGAGGACTAGTTAATGAG.

Partial CDR3 DNA: TGTGCCTGGAGTAGCGCTACGGGTTACGAG. Translating it yields CAWSSATGYE. The full-length CDR3 reads as CAWSSATGYEQYF. The chain recombines TRBV30 with TRBJ2-7; D ambiguous. The CDR3 is cut off 3 residues early in the read; its end comes from the germline J gene. This CDR3 is 13 amino acids long. CDR1 GTSNPN and CDR2 SVGIG come from the germline V gene (reference sequence). The ends were cut back, 2 bases at V and 4 bases at J, with 12 bases in the middle.

Turning to this clone: The read ends 3 residues before the CDR3 terminus; that terminus is restored from the germline J gene. This chain uses TRBV20-1 with TRBJ2-5, with 7 positions matching TRBD1. CDR1 and CDR2 from the germline V gene are DFQATT and SNEGSKA (reference sequence). V lost 7 bases, J lost 4 bases, and 12 bases stayed unmatched. This CDR3 has 14 amino acids. CDR3 bases read: TGCAGTGTTCTTCAACCTTCAGGGGGAGAGACC. Its protein is CSVLQPSGGET. The full-length CDR3 reads as CSVLQPSGGETQYF.

Of note for this clone: The read terminates 3 residues before the CDR3 end, so the remaining end is supplied by the germline J gene. J is TRBJ2-2 and V is TRBV18, with D possibly TRBD1 on 6 matching bases. Per germline, CDR1 KGHSH and CDR2 LQKENI. The CDR3 spans 17 residues. The covered CDR3 bases are TGTGCCAGCTCACCCGGGACACCCTCAATGGCTAATGAAAAG. This sequence encodes CASSPGTPSMANEK. The full-length CDR3 reads as CASSPGTPSMANEKLFF.

With respect to this clone: The CDR3 end falls 3 residues outside the read, so it is completed with the germline J gene. V is TRBV6-1 and J is TRBJ2-7, with 10 bases lining up with TRBD1. The CDR3 contains 15 residues. Germline V gene lookup returns CDR1 MNHNS and CDR2 SASEGT. V dropped 2 bases and J dropped 5; count of bases not matched to a gene: 6. The part of the CDR3 DNA that was read is TGTGCCAGCAGTGAACCGGGGACAGGGGTAAACGAG. Translation: CASSEPGTGVNE. The entire CDR3 sequence reads CASSEPGTGVNEQYF.

CDR3: CSALPGTGTLEQYF. The part of the CDR3 DNA that was read is TGCAGTGCTCTACCTGGGACAGGGACGCTCGAG. The rearrangement joins TRBV20-1 to TRBJ2-7; 9 bases are a match to TRBD1. The observed sequence ends 3 residues before the CDR3 terminus, with the missing tail filled in from the germline J gene. V dropped 5 bases and J dropped 6; count of bases not matched to a gene: 11. Germline CDR1 and CDR2: DFQATT and SNEGSKA (reference sequence). The CDR3 has 14 residues.

A note on this clone: The read stops 3 residues short of the end of the CDR3; the missing end is completed from the germline J gene. The chain is built from TRBV14 and TRBJ2-3; D perhaps matches TRBD1 (6 bases). Germline V gene lookup returns CDR1 SGHDN and CDR2 FVKESK. V was trimmed by 0 bases and J by 2 bases, leaving 21 bases between them. The CDR3 spans 19 residues. The CDR3 reads CASSQDPRTAIIHTDTQYF. CDR3 DNA (partial): TGTGCCAGCAGCCAAGATCCCAGGACAGCGATAATTCACACAGATACG.

Comments on this clone: The DNA ends 3 residues before the CDR3 does, and the rest of the CDR3 is filled in from the germline J gene. The rearrangement joins TRBV6-2 or TRBV6-3 to TRBJ2-2; 8 bases map to TRBD1. V was clipped by 6 bases and J by 4 bases; unmatched bases: 4. Germline-derived CDR1 and CDR2 are MNHEY and SVGEGT. This CDR3 is built from 14 residues. CDR3: CASRGTGFTGELFF. Partial CDR3 DNA: TGTGCCAGCAGAGGGACAGGCTTCACCGGGGAG.

The covered CDR3 bases are TGCGCCAGCAGCTTGGTAACAGGGGGATATGGC. Translated: CASSLVTGGYG. The entire CDR3 protein reads CASSLVTGGYGYTF. The chain is built from TRBV5-1 and TRBJ1-2, with TRBD1 identical over 8 bases. The read is 3 residues too short to cover the CDR3 end, so that end is filled in from the germline J gene. Germline CDR1 SGHRS, CDR2 YFSETQ. The length of the CDR3 is 14 residues. V lost 0 bases to trimming and J lost 5 bases; unmatched junction nucleotides: 3.

Of note for this clone: The read is 3 residues too short to cover the CDR3 end, so that end is filled in from the germline J gene. This same CDR3 is encoded by further DNA sequences in the sample. The rearrangement uses TRBV18 and TRBJ1-2; TRBD1 aligns across 7 bases. The germline V gene has CDR1 KGHSH and CDR2 LQKENI. The length of the CDR3 is 16 residues. V trimming: 2 bases; J trimming: 2 bases; junction bases outside the gene matches: 8. Partial CDR3 DNA: TGTGCCAGCTCACCAAGAGGGACAGACGAGAACTATGGC. Its translation is CASSPRGTDENYG. The entire CDR3 protein reads CASSPRGTDENYGYTF.

About this clone: The read is 3 residues too short to cover the CDR3 end, so that end is filled in from the germline J gene. This chain uses TRBV18 with TRBJ1-2; TRBD1 matches 9 bases. CDR3 length: 16 amino acids. In germline, CDR1 is KGHSH, CDR2 LQKENI. Unmatched junction bases numbered 6, after V lost 2 bases and J lost 2 bases. The CDR3 bases that were read are TGTGCCAGCTCACCAGCCGGGACAGGGAACAACTATGGC. This encodes CASSPAGTGNNYG. The whole CDR3 protein is CASSPAGTGNNYGYTF. Looking up the rest from reference TRBV18 and TRBJ1-2 gives the full variable domain: NAGVMQNPRHLVRRRGQEARLRCSPMKGHSHVYWYRQLPEEGLKFMVYLQKENIIDESGMPKERFSAEFPKEGPSILRIQQVVRGDSAAYFCASSPAGTGNNYGYTFGSGTRLTVV.

With respect to this clone: Read data end 3 residues before the CDR3 end; the end is taken from the germline J gene. The chain combines TRBV2 with TRBJ2-5; D is uncertain. CDR1 is SNHLY and CDR2 is FYNNEI in the germline V gene. V lost 4 bases to trimming and J lost 5 bases, with 5 bases between them. The CDR3 runs 11 residues. The CDR3 protein is CASSARETQYF. The CDR3 bases that were read are TGTGCCAGCAGTGCGAGGGAGACC.

A remark on this clone: The junction and the germline gene differ at one end; a read error may be behind it. The read ends 3 residues before the CDR3 terminus; that terminus is restored from the germline J gene. The chain carries TRBV4-2 and TRBJ2-3; 8 bases fit TRBD2. The CDR3 consists of 16 residues. CDR1 and CDR2 from the germline V gene are LGHNA and YNFKEQ. The chain's CDR3 is CASSRQAGGNTDTQYF. Incomplete CDR3 DNA: TGCGCCAGCAGCCGGCAGGCGGGGGGAAACACAGATACG.

With regard to this clone: The sequenced fragment ends 3 residues before the CDR3 boundary, so the rest is inferred from the germline J gene. The rearrangement joins TRBV12-5 to TRBJ2-3, with 7 bases lining up with TRBD1. The CDR3 runs 14 residues. Germline V gives CDR1 LGHNT, CDR2 FRNRAP. V lost 6 bases to trimming and J lost 2 bases; unmatched junction nucleotides: 5. Partial CDR3 DNA: TGTGCTAGTGGACGGGACAGTAACACAGATACG. This gives the protein CASGRDSNTDT. The full CDR3 sequence reads CASGRDSNTDTQYF.

Turning to this clone: The missing CDR3 end, 3 residues past where the read stops, is filled in from the germline J gene. Other DNA sequences in the same sample also yield this CDR3. The genes are TRBV5-1 and TRBJ1-2; 10 bases map to TRBD1. The V gene's germline CDR1 is SGHRS and CDR2 YFSETQ. The CDR3 covers 15 residues. After removal of 4 bases from V and 2 bases from J, the junction contained 5 bases not matched to a gene. The covered CDR3 bases are TGCGCCAGCAGCCCGGGACAGGGGCCCAACTATGGC. Encoded protein: CASSPGQGPNYG. The full CDR3 protein is CASSPGQGPNYGYTF.